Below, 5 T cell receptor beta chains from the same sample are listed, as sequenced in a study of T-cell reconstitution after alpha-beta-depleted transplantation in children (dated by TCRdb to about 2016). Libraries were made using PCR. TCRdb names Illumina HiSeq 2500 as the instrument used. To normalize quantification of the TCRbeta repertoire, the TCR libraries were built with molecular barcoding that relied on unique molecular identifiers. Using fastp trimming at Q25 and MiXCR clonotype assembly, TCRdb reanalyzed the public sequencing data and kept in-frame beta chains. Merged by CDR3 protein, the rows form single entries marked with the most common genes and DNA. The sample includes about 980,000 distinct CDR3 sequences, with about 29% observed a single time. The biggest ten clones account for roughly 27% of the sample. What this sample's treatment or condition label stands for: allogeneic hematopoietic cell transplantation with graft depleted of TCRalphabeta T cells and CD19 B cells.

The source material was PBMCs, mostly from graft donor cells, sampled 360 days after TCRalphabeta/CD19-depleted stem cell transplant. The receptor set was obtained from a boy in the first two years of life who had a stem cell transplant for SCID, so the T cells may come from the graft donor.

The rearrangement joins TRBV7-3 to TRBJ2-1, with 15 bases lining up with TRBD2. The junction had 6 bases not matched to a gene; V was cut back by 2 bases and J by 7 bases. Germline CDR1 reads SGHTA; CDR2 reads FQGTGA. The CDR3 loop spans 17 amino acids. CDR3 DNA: TGTGCCAGCAGCTTATCAGGGACTAGCGGGGGGAAGAATGAGCAGTTCTTC. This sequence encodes CASSLSGTSGGKNEQFF. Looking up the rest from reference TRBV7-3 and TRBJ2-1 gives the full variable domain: GAGVSQTPSNKVTEKGKYVELRCDPISGHTALYWYRQSLGQGPEFLIYFQGTGAADDSGLPNDRFFAVRPEGSVSTLKIQRTERGDSAVYLCASSLSGTSGGKNEQFFGPGTRLTVL.

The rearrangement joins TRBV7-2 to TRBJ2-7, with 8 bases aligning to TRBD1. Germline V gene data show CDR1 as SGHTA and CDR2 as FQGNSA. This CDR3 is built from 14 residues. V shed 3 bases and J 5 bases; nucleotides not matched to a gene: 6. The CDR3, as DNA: TGTGCCAGCAGCTTGGATTACAGGGGGGACGAGCAGTACTTC. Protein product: CASSLDYRGDEQYF.

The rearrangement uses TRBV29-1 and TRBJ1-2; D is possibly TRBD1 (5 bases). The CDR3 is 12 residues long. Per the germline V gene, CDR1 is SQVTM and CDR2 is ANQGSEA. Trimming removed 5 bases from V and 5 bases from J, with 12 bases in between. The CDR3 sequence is CSVWGNGYGYTF. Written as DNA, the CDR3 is TGCAGCGTTTGGGGGAATGGGTATGGCTACACCTTC. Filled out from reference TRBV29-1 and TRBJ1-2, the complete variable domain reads SAVISQKPSRDICQRGTSLTIQCQVDSQVTMMFWYRQQPGQSLTLIATANQGSEATYESGFVIDKFPISRPNLTFSTLTVSNMSPEDSSIYLCSVWGNGYGYTFGSGTRLTVV.

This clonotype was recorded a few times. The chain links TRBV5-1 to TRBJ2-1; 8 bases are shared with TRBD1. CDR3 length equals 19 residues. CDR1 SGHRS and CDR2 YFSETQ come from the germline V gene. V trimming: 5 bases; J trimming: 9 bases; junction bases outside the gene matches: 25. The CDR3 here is CASSRGQGGSGDIIGEQFF. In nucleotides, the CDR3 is TGCGCCAGCAGTCGTGGACAGGGTGGCAGTGGGGACATCATTGGTGAGCAGTTCTTC. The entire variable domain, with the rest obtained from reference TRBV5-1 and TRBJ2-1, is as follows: KAGVTQTPRYLIKTRGQQVTLSCSPISGHRSVSWYQQTPGQGLQFLFEYFSETQRNKGNFPGRFSGRQFSNSRSEMNVSTLELGDSALYLCASSRGQGGSGDIIGEQFFGPGTRLTVL.

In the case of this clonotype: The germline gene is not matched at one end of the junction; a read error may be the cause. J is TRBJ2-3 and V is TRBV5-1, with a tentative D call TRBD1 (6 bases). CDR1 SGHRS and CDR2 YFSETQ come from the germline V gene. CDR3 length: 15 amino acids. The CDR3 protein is CASSLAGPRTDTRYF. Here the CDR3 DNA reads TGCGCCAGCAGCTTGGCCGGTCCGAGGACAGATACGCGGTATTTT. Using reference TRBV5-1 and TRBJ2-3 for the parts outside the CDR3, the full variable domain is KAGVTQTPRYLIKTRGQQVTLSCSPISGHRSVSWYQQTPGQGLQFLFEYFSETQRNKGNFPGRFSGRQFSNSRSEMNVSTLELGDSALYLCASSLAGPRTDTRYFGPGTRLTVL.